Shown below are 16 T cell receptor beta chains from a single sample sequenced in a study of PD-L1 blockade in urothelial cancer. Using immunoSEQ multiplex PCR, the repertoire was profiled, and TCRdb retains in-frame clones only, with some absent. The repertoire holds more than 35,000 clones, 82% seen once, with more than 3% in the top ten. The sequencing here drew on PBMCs, taken around atezolizumab (anti-PD-L1) treatment. All receptors come from a man between 65 and 85 years old with urothelial cancer.

The chain joins TRBV28 to TRBJ2-1, with a weak D call TRBD2 (6 bases). V lost 7 bases, J lost 6 bases, and 19 bases lay in between. Germline CDR1 is MDHEN and CDR2 is SYDVKM. CDR3 length: 15 amino acids. The CDR3 coding sequence is TGTGCCAGCACCGTACCCATGGAGGGTTCCAATGAGCAGTTCTTC. This sequence encodes CASTVPMEGSNEQFF.

The rearrangement joins TRBV18 to TRBJ2-1; TRBD2 agrees at 13 bases. The CDR3 loop spans 17 amino acids. Germline loops: CDR1 KGHSH, CDR2 LQKENI. V dropped 2 bases and J dropped 4; count of bases not matched to a gene: 5. In DNA form, the CDR3 reads TGTGCCAGCTCACCAACCGGGGGACTAGCGGGATACAATGAGCAGTTCTTC. Its translation: CASSPTGGLAGYNEQFF.

The chain has TRBV9 and TRBJ2-2; TRBD1 might be the D (6 bases). The CDR3 is made up of 16 amino acids. Germline V CDR1 and CDR2: SGDLS, YYNGEE. Trimming took 0 bases from V and 4 from J, leaving 13 bases between them. CDR3 sequence: CASSVGATGPTGELFF. The DNA for the CDR3 is TGTGCCAGCAGCGTAGGGGCAACAGGGCCCACCGGGGAGCTGTTTTTT.

The chain links TRBV19 to TRBJ1-3; D is perhaps TRBD1 (5 bases). The CDR3 has 15 residues. The germline gives CDR1 LNHDA, CDR2 SQIVND (reference sequence). V gave up 4 bases and J gave up 3 bases, with 13 bases separating them. The CDR3: CASSTVQGRGNTIYF. In DNA, the CDR3 is TGTGCCAGTAGTACTGTGCAGGGTCGTGGAAACACCATATATTTT.

This chain links TRBV4-2 with TRBJ2-5, with D possibly matching TRBD2 (5 bases). The germline gives CDR1 LGHNA, CDR2 YNFKEQ. This CDR3 region has 15 residues. Trimming removed 6 bases at V and 2 bases at J, with 16 bases between. CDR3 in DNA: TGTGCCAGCAGTTCAAAAGGTCGGGGTCAAGAGACCCAGTACTTC. Its protein product is CASSSKGRGQETQYF.

The V and J genes are TRBV7-3 and TRBJ1-6, with D unclear. The CDR3 covers 14 residues. Germline V gives CDR1 SGHTA, CDR2 FQGTGA. Trimming stripped 1 base from V and 7 bases from J, with 8 bases between. The CDR3 DNA reads as TGTGCCAGCAGCTTAAGTCCTAGAAATTCACCCCTCCACTTT. As protein: CASSLSPRNSPLHF. Based on the CDR3 plus reference TRBV7-3 and TRBJ1-6, the full variable domain is GAGVSQTPSNKVTEKGKYVELRCDPISGHTALYWYRQSLGQGPEFLIYFQGTGAADDSGLPNDRFFAVRPEGSVSTLKIQRTERGDSAVYLCASSLSPRNSPLHFGNGTRLTVT.

The gene calls are TRBV4-1 and TRBJ1-4; D not resolved. The V end was cut by 1 base, the J end by 5 bases, with 11 bases between. CDR1 and CDR2 (germline): MGHRA, YSYEKL. The CDR3 spans 15 residues. This chain's CDR3 is CASSQGPVGNEKLFF. The CDR3, as DNA: TGCGCCAGCAGCCAAGGGCCGGTCGGGAATGAAAAACTGTTTTTT.

V and J are TRBV19 and TRBJ2-7; 7 positions agree with TRBD1. Trimming cost V 2 bases and J 1 base; bases outside gene matches: 5. The germline V gene has CDR1 LNHDA and CDR2 SQIVND (reference sequence). CDR3 length: 15 residues. DNA of the CDR3: TGTGCCAGTAGTATAAGGTCAGGGGGTTCCTACGAGCAGTACTTC. Amino acids: CASSIRSGGSYEQYF.

The chain joins TRBV11-3 to TRBJ2-7, with 9 positions matching TRBD1. Looked up from germline, CDR1 is SGHNT and CDR2 is YENEEA. This CDR3 contains 14 residues. V gave up 5 bases and J gave up 5 bases; unmatched junction bases: 7. The CDR3 DNA reads TGTGCCAGCAGCCGGGACAGGGAAGAGGACGAGCAGTACTTC. It encodes CASSRDREEDEQYF.

The rearrangement joins TRBV7-9 to TRBJ2-1; D ambiguous. The V and J ends lost 6 bases and 10 bases respectively, with 13 bases between them. Germline CDR1 reads SEHNR; CDR2 reads FQNEAQ (reference sequence). The CDR3 consists of 12 residues. CDR3 nucleotides: TGTGCCAGCAGTTCCCCCTGGCAAGAGCAGTTCTTC. Encoded protein: CASSSPWQEQFF.

The V and J genes are TRBV29-1 and TRBJ1-1, with D possibly TRBD1 on 5 matching bases. Per germline, CDR1 SQVTM and CDR2 ANQGSEA. This CDR3 has 12 amino acids. Trimming pared 7 bases from V and 0 bases from J, leaving 9 bases between. Here the CDR3 reads CSGQQVNTEAFF. CDR3 nucleotide sequence: TGCAGCGGCCAACAGGTGAACACTGAAGCTTTCTTT.

The chain is built from TRBV5-4 and TRBJ1-1, with no clear D. Trimming took off 4 bases at V and 4 bases at J, with 20 bases between the two ends. Germline CDR1 is SGHNT and CDR2 is YYREEE (reference sequence). CDR3 length: 16 amino acids. The CDR3 DNA reads as TGTGCCAGCAGCCCTATGGGCCGACCTGGAACCACTGAAGCTTTCTTT. Encoded protein: CASSPMGRPGTTEAFF. The full variable domain, in which reference TRBV5-4 and TRBJ1-1 provide the parts outside the CDR3, is ETGVTQSPTHLIKTRGQQVTLRCSSQSGHNTVSWYQQALGQGPQFIFQYYREEENGRGNFPPRFSGLQFPNYSSELNVNALELDDSALYLCASSPMGRPGTTEAFFGQGTRLTVV.

The V and J genes are TRBV4-1 and TRBJ1-2; D is unclear. V dropped 2 bases and J dropped 4 bases, with 14 bases sitting between them. CDR1 and CDR2 from the germline V gene are MGHRA and YSYEKL. The CDR3 totals 15 residues. CDR3: CASSQNRLELYGYTF. CDR3 DNA: TGCGCCAGCAGCCAAAATAGGCTGGAGCTCTATGGCTACACCTTC.

V usage is TRBV25-1 and J usage is TRBJ2-2, with 8 bases that match TRBD1. There are 14 residues in the CDR3. Germline V CDR1 and CDR2: MGHDK, SYGVNS. The V segment lost 2 bases and the J segment 4 bases; nucleotides outside the gene matches: 0. In DNA, the CDR3 is TGTGCCAGCAGTGAAGACAGGGGCACCGGGGAGCTGTTTTTT. The encoded protein is CASSEDRGTGELFF.

The V gene is TRBV19, the J gene TRBJ2-1, with 8 bases fitting TRBD2. CDR3 size: 15 residues. In germline, CDR1 is LNHDA, CDR2 SQIVND (reference sequence). With 5 bases clipped from V and 0 bases from J, the junction kept 3 bases outside the gene matches. Written as DNA, the CDR3 is TGTGCCAGTAGTCCAAGCGGGAGCTCCTACAATGAGCAGTTCTTC. Translating it yields CASSPSGSSYNEQFF. Full variable domain (missing parts from reference TRBV19 and TRBJ2-1): DGGITQSPKYLFRKEGQNVTLSCEQNLNHDAMYWYRQDPGQGLRLIYYSQIVNDFQKGDIAEGYSVSREKKESFPLTVTSAQKNPTAFYLCASSPSGSSYNEQFFGPGTRLTVL.

The chain recombines TRBV5-4 with TRBJ2-3; a possible D gene is TRBD1 (5 bases). Trimming cost V 0 bases and J 4 bases, with 15 bases left between them. CDR1 is SGHNT and CDR2 is YYREEE in the germline V gene (reference sequence). This CDR3 spans 16 amino acids. Here the CDR3 reads CASSLGPRQGADTQYF. CDR3 DNA: TGTGCCAGCAGCTTGGGTCCTCGGCAGGGCGCAGATACGCAGTATTTT. The full variable domain, completed using reference TRBV5-4 and TRBJ2-3, is ETGVTQSPTHLIKTRGQQVTLRCSSQSGHNTVSWYQQALGQGPQFIFQYYREEENGRGNFPPRFSGLQFPNYSSELNVNALELDDSALYLCASSLGPRQGADTQYFGPGTRLTVL.